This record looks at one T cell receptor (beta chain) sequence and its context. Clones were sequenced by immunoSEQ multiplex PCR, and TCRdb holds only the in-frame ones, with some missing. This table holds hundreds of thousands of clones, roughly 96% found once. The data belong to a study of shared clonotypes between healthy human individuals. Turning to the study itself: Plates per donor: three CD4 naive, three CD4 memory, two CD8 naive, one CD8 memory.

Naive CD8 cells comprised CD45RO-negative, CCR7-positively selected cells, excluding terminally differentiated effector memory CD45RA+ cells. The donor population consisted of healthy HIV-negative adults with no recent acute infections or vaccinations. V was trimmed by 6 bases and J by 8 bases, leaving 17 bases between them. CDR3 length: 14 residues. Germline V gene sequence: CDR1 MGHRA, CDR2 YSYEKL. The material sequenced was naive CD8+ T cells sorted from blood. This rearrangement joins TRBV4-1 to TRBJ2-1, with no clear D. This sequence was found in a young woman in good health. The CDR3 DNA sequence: TGCGCCAGCAGTAAGAGCGCTAGAATCGATGAGCAGTTCTTC. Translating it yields CASSKSARIDEQFF.